Below, one T cell receptor beta chain is given with its context. Its antigen is as yet unknown. The CDR3 sequence is 16 residues long. Trimming pared 4 bases from V and 0 bases from J, leaving 15 bases between. Germline CDR1 MGHRA, CDR2 YSYEKL. The T cells that were sequenced for TCR beta were CD8+ and CD4+ cells from blood. This specimen comes from a study of CD8 T cells in Susac syndrome. RNA in amounts of about 0.5 to 1 ug was reverse transcribed with random hexamers. TCRdb independently ran MiXCR on the immunoSEQ multiplex PCR reads; one entry per CDR3 protein. Altogether about 250,000 distinct CDR3 sequences are present, just over 90% being singletons, with the ten largest covering 0.065% to 0.08%. The study, taken as a whole, reports: It was acknowledged in the study that its TCR sequencing and HLA analysis involved a relatively small number of individuals.

The TCR comes from a human donor with multiple sclerosis. Sequencing used CD4+ T cells from PBMCs. The rearrangement uses TRBV4-1 and TRBJ1-1, with a weak D call TRBD1 (5 bases). The chain's CDR3 is CASSPRQLSLNTEAFF. The CDR3 coding sequence is TGCGCCAGCAGCCCCCGACAGTTAAGTCTGAACACTGAAGCTTTCTTT.